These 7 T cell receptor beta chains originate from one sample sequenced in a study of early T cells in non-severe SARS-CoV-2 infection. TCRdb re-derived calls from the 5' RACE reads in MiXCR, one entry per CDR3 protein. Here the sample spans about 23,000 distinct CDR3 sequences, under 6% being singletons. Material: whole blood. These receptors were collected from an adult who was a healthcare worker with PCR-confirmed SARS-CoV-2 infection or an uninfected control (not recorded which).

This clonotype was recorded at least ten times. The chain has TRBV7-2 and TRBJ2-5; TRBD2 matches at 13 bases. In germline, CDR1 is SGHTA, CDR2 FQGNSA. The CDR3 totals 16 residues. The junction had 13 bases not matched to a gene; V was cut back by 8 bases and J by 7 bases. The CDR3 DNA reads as TGTGCCAGCGGACCCCGAGGACTAGCGGGGGAGGGGACCCAGTACTTC. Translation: CASGPRGLAGEGTQYF. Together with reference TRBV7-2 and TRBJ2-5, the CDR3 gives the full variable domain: GAGVSQSPSNKVTEKGKDVELRCDPISGHTALYWYRQSLGQGLEFLIYFQGNSAPDKSGLPSDRFSAERTGGSVSTLTIQRTQQEDSAVYLCASGPRGLAGEGTQYFGPGTRLLVL.

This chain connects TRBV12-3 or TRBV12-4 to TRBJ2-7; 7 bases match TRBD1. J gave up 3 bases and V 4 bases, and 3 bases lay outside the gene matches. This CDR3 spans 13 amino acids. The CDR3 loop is CASSWTGNYEQYF. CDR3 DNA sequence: TGTGCCAGCAGTTGGACAGGAAACTACGAGCAGTACTTC.

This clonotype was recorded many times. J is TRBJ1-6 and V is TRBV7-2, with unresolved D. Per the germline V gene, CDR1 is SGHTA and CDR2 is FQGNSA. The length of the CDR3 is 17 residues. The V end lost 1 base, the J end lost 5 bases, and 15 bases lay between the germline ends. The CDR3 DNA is TGTGCCAGCAGCTTAGACATGGAGACGCAAGATAATTCACCCCTCCACTTT. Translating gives CASSLDMETQDNSPLHF.

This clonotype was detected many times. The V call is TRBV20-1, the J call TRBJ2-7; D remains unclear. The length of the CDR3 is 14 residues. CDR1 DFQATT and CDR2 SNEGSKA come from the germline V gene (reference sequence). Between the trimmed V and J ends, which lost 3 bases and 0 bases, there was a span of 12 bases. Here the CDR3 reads CSARRDLISYEQYF. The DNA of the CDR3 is TGCAGTGCTAGGCGCGATCTGATCTCCTACGAGCAGTACTTC.

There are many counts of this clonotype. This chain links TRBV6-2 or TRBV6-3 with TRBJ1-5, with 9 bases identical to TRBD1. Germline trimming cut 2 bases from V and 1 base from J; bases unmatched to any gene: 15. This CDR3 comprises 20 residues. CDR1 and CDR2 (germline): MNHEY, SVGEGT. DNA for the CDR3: TGTGCCAGCAGTTACCGTTTGGGACAGGGAGGAGTTCGGAGCAATCAGCCCCAGCATTTT. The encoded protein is CASSYRLGQGGVRSNQPQHF.

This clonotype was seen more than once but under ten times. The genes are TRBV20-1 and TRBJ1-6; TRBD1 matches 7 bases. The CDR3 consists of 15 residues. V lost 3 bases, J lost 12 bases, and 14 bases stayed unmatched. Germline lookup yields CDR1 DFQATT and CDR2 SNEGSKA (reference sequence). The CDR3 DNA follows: TGCAGTGCTAGGGCACCGGGACAGAGTGTCAAACCCCTCCACTTT. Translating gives CSARAPGQSVKPLHF.

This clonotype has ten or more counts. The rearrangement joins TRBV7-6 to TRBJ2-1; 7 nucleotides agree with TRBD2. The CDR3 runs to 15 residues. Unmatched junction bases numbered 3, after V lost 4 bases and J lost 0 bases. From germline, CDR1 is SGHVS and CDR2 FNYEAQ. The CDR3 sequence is CASSYLADSYNEQFF. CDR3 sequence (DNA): TGTGCCAGCAGCTATCTAGCGGACTCCTACAATGAGCAGTTCTTC. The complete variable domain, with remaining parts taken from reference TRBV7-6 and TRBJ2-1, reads GAGVSQSPRYKVTKRGQDVALRCDPISGHVSLYWYRQALGQGPEFLTYFNYEAQQDKSGLPNDRFSAERPEGSISTLTIQRTEQRDSAMYRCASSYLADSYNEQFFGPGTRLTVL.